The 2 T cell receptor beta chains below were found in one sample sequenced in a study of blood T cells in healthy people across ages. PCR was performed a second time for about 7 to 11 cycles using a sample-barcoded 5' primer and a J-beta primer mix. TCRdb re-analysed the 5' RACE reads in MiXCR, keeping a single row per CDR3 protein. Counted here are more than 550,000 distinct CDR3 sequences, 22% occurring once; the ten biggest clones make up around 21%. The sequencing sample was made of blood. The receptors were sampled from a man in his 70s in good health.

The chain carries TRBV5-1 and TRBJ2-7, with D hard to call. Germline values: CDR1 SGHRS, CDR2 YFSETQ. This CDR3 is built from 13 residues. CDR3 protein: CASSLTRDYEQYV. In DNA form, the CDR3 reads TGCGCCAGTAGCTTAACGAGAGACTACGAGCAGTACGTC.

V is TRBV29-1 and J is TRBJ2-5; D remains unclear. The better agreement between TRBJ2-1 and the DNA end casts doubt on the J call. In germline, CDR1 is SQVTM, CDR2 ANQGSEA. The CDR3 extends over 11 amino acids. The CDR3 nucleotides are TGCAGCGTTGAACAGCCCCATGGGCAGTTCTTC. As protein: CSVEQPHGQFF.